Listed below are T cell receptor beta chains from one sample, sequenced in a study of identical twins. TCRdb reprocessed the 5' RACE reads via MiXCR and lists one record per CDR3 protein. Found here are 200,000 to 250,000 distinct CDR3 sequences, about 7.5% of them singletons; the top ten hold approximately 2%. These records were also assigned to another study, of yellow fever vaccine responses in identical twins.

The sequenced material came from memory (CD45RO+) T cells sorted from blood. These receptors all come from a woman younger than 30 in good health. CDR3s include the opening cysteine and the closing phenylalanine or tryptophan. The D gene is left open where the match is weak. Clone size is stated in some rows and not others, as once, few, many or a class when expanded.

>13|-|TRBJ2-7|TRBV2|-
CASKQERLHEQYF
TGTGCCAGCAAGCAGGAGCGGCTTCACGAGCAGTACTTC
>14|-|TRBJ2-1|TRBV12-3/TRBV12-4|-
CASRGINTYSEQFF
TGTGCCAGCAGGGGTATAAATACGTATAGTGAGCAGTTCTTC
>11|many|TRBJ2-5|TRBV5-1|-
CASSLQETQYF
TGTGCCAGCAGCTTACAAGAGACCCAGTACTTC
>15|-|TRBJ2-5|TRBV7-8|-
CASSSWGARQETQYF
TGTGCCAGCAGCTCCTGGGGGGCAAGGCAAGAGACCCAGTACTTC
>18|few|TRBJ2-1|TRBV20-1|-
CSAAGLTRRGGVYNEQFF
TGCAGTGCTGCAGGGCTTACTAGGAGAGGGGGGGTTTACAATGAGCAGTTCTTC
>14|few|TRBJ2-7|TRBV21-1|-
CASSKKRGLDEQYF
TGTGCCAGCAGCAAAAAGAGGGGGTTAGACGAGCAGTACTTC
>15|few|TRBJ1-2|TRBV4-1|TRBD1
CASSQGGRGLGGYTF
TGCGCCAGCAGCCAAGGTGGCAGGGGGCTCGGTGGCTACACCTTC
>11|many|TRBJ2-1|TRBV5-4|-
CASASGYEQFF
TGTGCCAGCGCGTCAGGGTATGAGCAGTTCTTC
>14|-|TRBJ2-7|TRBV7-9|TRBD2
CASSLEGLAYEQYF
TGTGCCAGCAGCCTAGAGGGACTAGCTTACGAGCAGTACTTC
>15|many|TRBJ1-1|TRBV3-1|-
CASSPSLGVQGEAFF
TGTGCCAGCAGCCCGAGTCTAGGGGTACAGGGTGAAGCTTTCTTT
>15|-|TRBJ2-2|TRBV3-1|-
CASSQLSRENGELFF
TGTGCCAGCAGCCAACTATCTAGGGAAAACGGGGAGCTGTTTTTT
>15|-|TRBJ2-7|TRBV7-2|-
CASSLAGREGHEQYF
TGTGCCAGCAGCTTAGCCGGGCGGGAAGGACACGAGCAGTACTTC
>14|-|TRBJ2-3|TRBV19|-
CASSILGGPDTQYF
TGTGCCAGTAGTATATTGGGGGGCCCAGATACGCAGTATTTT
>13|few|TRBJ1-2|TRBV6-6|-
CASSSDSTYGYTF
TGTGCCAGCAGTAGCGACAGTACATATGGCTACACCTTC
>16|-|TRBJ2-4|TRBV6-2/TRBV6-3|TRBD1
CASSLQGQGRGSIQYF
TGTGCCAGCAGTTTACAAGGACAGGGTCGAGGTAGCATTCAGTACTTC
>13|many|TRBJ1-4|TRBV7-9|-
CASSLDGDTPPEF
TGTGCCAGCAGCTTAGACGGGGACACCCCCCCCGAATTT
>15|-|TRBJ2-3|TRBV5-6|-
CASSLELAPTDTQYF
TGTGCCAGCAGCTTGGAACTAGCCCCAACAGATACGCAGTATTTT
>12|many|TRBJ2-2|TRBV6-5|-
CASSYGDRELFF
TGTGCCAGCAGTTACGGTGACCGGGAGCTGTTTTTT
>14|few|TRBJ2-3|TRBV6-1|TRBD2
CASRTKRGADTQYF
TGTGCCAGCAGAACAAAGCGGGGGGCAGATACGCAGTATTTT
>16|many|TRBJ2-1|TRBV5-1|-
CASSLEPGIRYNEQFF
TGCGCCAGCAGCTTGGAACCCGGGATAAGATACAATGAGCAGTTCTTC
>14|-|TRBJ2-1|TRBV7-6|TRBD2
CASSPAGDFDEQFF
TGTGCCAGCAGTCCAGCGGGAGATTTCGATGAGCAGTTCTTC
>15|-|TRBJ2-5|TRBV7-2|TRBD2
CASTKTGTSVETQYF
TGTGCCAGCACCAAGACCGGGACTAGCGTAGAGACCCAGTACTTC
>14|-|TRBJ2-2|TRBV6-1|-
CATQFDRSYGELFF
TGTGCCACCCAATTCGACAGGTCGTACGGGGAGCTGTTTTTT
>15|many|TRBJ2-3|TRBV4-2|TRBD2
CASSHKVTSEDTQYF
TGTGCCAGCAGCCATAAGGTGACTAGCGAAGATACGCAGTATTTT
>13|many|TRBJ2-1|TRBV18|-
CASSPPPARAQFF
TGTGCCAGCTCACCACCGCCAGCCAGAGCGCAGTTCTTC
>14|many|TRBJ2-2|TRBV24-1|-
CATSVGTNTGELFF
TGTGCCACCAGCGTGGGAACCAACACCGGGGAGCTGTTTTTT
>12|few|TRBJ2-5|TRBV10-3|TRBD1
CAIRDREETQYF
TGTGCCATCAGGGACAGGGAAGAGACCCAGTACTTC
>16|-|TRBJ2-3|TRBV6-2/TRBV6-3|-
CASLRLGAEDTDTQYF
TGTGCCAGCCTCCGCTTAGGAGCGGAGGACACAGATACGCAGTATTTT
>16|few|TRBJ1-4|TRBV12-3/TRBV12-4|TRBD1
CASSGGSGQGNEKLFF
TGTGCCAGCAGTGGGGGTTCCGGACAGGGTAATGAAAAACTGTTTTTT
>14|many|TRBJ2-1|TRBV20-1|-
CSAKTGSSYNEQFF
TGCAGTGCTAAAACAGGAAGCTCCTACAATGAGCAGTTCTTC
>15|few|TRBJ1-6|TRBV7-9|-
CASSLAGTALSPLHF
TGTGCCAGCAGCTTAGCCGGGACCGCGTTATCACCCCTCCACTTT
>14|-|TRBJ2-5|TRBV20-1|-
CSARDETGWETQYF
TGCAGTGCTAGAGATGAGACTGGTTGGGAGACCCAGTACTTC
>14|few|TRBJ1-4|TRBV7-8|TRBD1
CASSLDRDDEKLFF
TGTGCCAGCAGCTTGGACAGGGACGATGAAAAACTGTTTTTT
>15|many|TRBJ1-5|TRBV2|-
CASKPPGPGNQPQHF
TGTGCCAGCAAACCCCCGGGACCGGGCAATCAGCCCCAGCATTTT
>18|-|TRBJ1-1|TRBV20-1|TRBD1
CSARGTGGAGSVNTEAFF
TGCAGTGCTAGAGGGACAGGGGGCGCGGGGTCGGTGAACACTGAAGCTTTCTTT
>15|few|TRBJ2-3|TRBV11-2|-
CASSLEGRSADTQYF
TGTGCCAGCAGCTTAGAAGGGCGGAGCGCAGATACGCAGTATTTT
>14|-|TRBJ2-4|TRBV28|-
CASSFARDHSIQYF
TGTGCCAGCAGTTTTGCCAGGGATCATAGCATTCAGTACTTC
>13|many|TRBJ1-5|TRBV20-1|TRBD1
CSYGAGGDQPQHF
TGCAGTTATGGGGCAGGGGGGGATCAGCCCCAGCATTTT
>13|-|TRBJ2-2|TRBV27|-
CASSRRTTGELFF
TGTGCCAGCAGTCGAAGAACCACCGGGGAGCTGTTTTTT
>15|many|TRBJ2-4|TRBV12-3/TRBV12-4|-
CASTYNGDAKNIQYF
TGTGCCAGCACCTATAACGGGGATGCCAAAAACATTCAGTACTTC
>15|many|TRBJ2-7|TRBV7-9|TRBD2
CASTTFGGSSYEQYF
TGTGCCAGCACCACCTTCGGGGGGTCCTCCTACGAGCAGTACTTC
>17|few|TRBJ2-5|TRBV3-1|TRBD2
CASSQGRGTKKGETQYF
TGTGCCAGCAGCCAGGGTCGTGGGACTAAGAAGGGGGAGACCCAGTACTTC
>15|few|TRBJ2-1|TRBV20-1|TRBD1
CSAKFRDRGYNEQFF
TGCAGTGCTAAGTTCAGGGACAGGGGATACAATGAGCAGTTCTTC
>14|-|TRBJ1-1|TRBV28|-
CASSLGGMNTEAFF
TGTGCCAGCAGTTTAGGGGGAATGAACACTGAAGCTTTCTTT
>12|many|TRBJ1-1|TRBV3-1|-
CASSQDQAEAFF
TGTGCCAGCAGCCAAGATCAGGCTGAAGCTTTCTTT
>12|many|TRBJ2-2|TRBV5-4|-
CAWTANTGELFF
TGTGCCTGGACAGCGAACACCGGGGAGCTGTTTTTT
>15|-|TRBJ2-7|TRBV20-1|TRBD1
CSARDQGVPSYEQYF
TGCAGTGCTAGAGATCAGGGGGTGCCCTCCTACGAGCAGTACTTC
>18|-|TRBJ2-2|TRBV4-1|TRBD1
CASSQDRTPGGNTGELFF
TGCGCCAGCAGCCAAGATAGGACCCCAGGGGGAAACACCGGGGAGCTGTTTTTT
>15|many|TRBJ2-5|TRBV5-1|-
CASSLATSLGETQYF
TGCGCCAGCAGCTTGGCTACTAGTTTGGGAGAGACCCAGTACTTC